This T cell receptor beta chain was sequenced for a study of blood T cells in healthy people across ages. On the study more broadly: Template-switching capture recovered about one barcoded beta molecule per two T cells. Study-level results: In these data, TCR beta diversity tracked strongly with naive T cell percentage.

PCR was performed a second time for roughly 7 to 12 cycles using a sample-barcoded 5' primer and a J-beta primer mix. MiXCR, applied by TCRdb to the 5' RACE reads, yields one record per CDR3 protein. The sample consists of around 1.7 million distinct CDR3 sequences, 28% of them appearing once. Turning to this clonotype: As yet, its antigen is unknown.

Trimming left V 8 bases short and J 8 bases short, with 13 bases between. Germline V gene sequence: CDR1 GTSNPN, CDR2 SVGIG (reference sequence). The CDR3 consists of 11 residues. Sample: blood. The gene calls are TRBV30 and TRBJ2-1, with D perhaps matching TRBD1 (5 bases). This receptor was identified in a woman in her twenties or thirties in good health. CDR3 region: CARKTAYEQFF. Here the CDR3 DNA reads TGTGCCCGGAAGACAGCATATGAGCAGTTCTTC.